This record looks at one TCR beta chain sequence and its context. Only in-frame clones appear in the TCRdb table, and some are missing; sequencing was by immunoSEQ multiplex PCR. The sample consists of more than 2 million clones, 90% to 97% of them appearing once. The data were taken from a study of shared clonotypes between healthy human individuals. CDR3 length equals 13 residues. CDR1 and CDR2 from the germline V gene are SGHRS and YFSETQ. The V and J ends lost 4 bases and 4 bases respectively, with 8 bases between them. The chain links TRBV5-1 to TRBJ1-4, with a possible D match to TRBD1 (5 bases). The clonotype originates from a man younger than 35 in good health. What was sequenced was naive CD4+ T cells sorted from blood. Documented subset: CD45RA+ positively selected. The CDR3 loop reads CASSPGYNEKLFF. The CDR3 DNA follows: TGCGCCAGCAGCCCAGGGTATAATGAAAAACTGTTTTTT.